This T cell receptor beta chain originates from a study of T cell repertoires in cytomegalovirus infection (dated 2019 in TCRdb). As for the study more broadly: The HLA type of each donor mattered for the analysis, because public TCR beta signatures pointed to carriage of CMV infection along with the matching HLA type.

Reads for this sample came from an Illumina HiSeq 1500. TCRdb itself trimmed the public reads at Q25 with fastp, ran MiXCR and retained productive beta chains. Each entry is one CDR3 protein sequence, shown with its most common DNA and genes. The sample table lists 400,000 to 550,000 distinct CDR3 sequences, 11% of them with a count of one. The ten largest account for roughly 10% of the sample. Ten or more counts support this clonotype. Its target antigen remains unknown. No clone much larger than this one lies a single base away; base qualities are absent. Paper-wide results and their limitations: The ex vivo response was dominated by HLA-C-restricted CMV-specific TCR beta clonotypes, which also provided the single most frequent clonotype in two of eight donors. Carriers of CMV infection plus the relevant HLA type were discriminated by the cumulative frequency of public TCR beta family members in the study cohort and in an independent roughly 400-donor cohort.

The sequenced sample was PBMCs. This sequence originates from a human donor in good health (CMV status not recorded). Some clones in this sample may be carry-over from other donors' samples.

The sequence in DNA is TGTGCCAGCAGCTCCCTTGGGCAGCATAATGAGCAGTTCTTC. Its translation is CASSSLGQHNEQFF. The V and J genes are TRBV5-4 and TRBJ2-1; the D gene remains uncertain. The CDR3 starts with the cysteine, ends with the phenylalanine, and has 14 residues. The DNA shown is the 42-base CDR3, in frame from base 1. Relative to germline, V is 3 bases shorter and J is 7 bases shorter, with 14 bases between their ends. In the germline V gene (reference sequence), CDR1 corresponds to SGHNT and CDR2 to YYREEE.